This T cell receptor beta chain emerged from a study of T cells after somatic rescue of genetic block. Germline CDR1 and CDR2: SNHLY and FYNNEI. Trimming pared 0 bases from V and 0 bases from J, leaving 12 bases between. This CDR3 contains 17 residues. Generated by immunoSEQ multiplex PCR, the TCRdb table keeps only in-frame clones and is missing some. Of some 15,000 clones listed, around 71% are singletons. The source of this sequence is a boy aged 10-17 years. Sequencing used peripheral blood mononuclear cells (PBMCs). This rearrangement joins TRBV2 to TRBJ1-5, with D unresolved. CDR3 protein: CASSEAGQAFSNQPQHF. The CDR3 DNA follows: TGTGCCAGCAGTGAAGCCGGGCAGGCTTTTAGCAATCAGCCCCAGCATTTT.